The 20 T cell receptor beta chains below all came from one sample that was sequenced in a study of T cells in localized non-small cell lung cancer. Generated by immunoSEQ multiplex PCR, the TCRdb table keeps only in-frame clones and is missing some. The sample records around 78,000 clones, about 88% being singletons. Source: peripheral blood, taken before any cancer treatment. The receptors stem from a woman between 35 and 75 years old with stage I squamous cell lung carcinoma.

This clone was counted once. This rearrangement joins TRBV5-1 to TRBJ2-1; D is undetermined. CDR3 length equals 13 residues. Germline V gene sequence: CDR1 SGHRS, CDR2 YFSETQ. Trimming stripped 3 bases from V and 5 bases from J, with 9 bases between. Written as DNA, the CDR3 is TGCGCCAGCAGCTGGCTAGGAAACAATGAGCAGTTCTTC. Translation gives CASSWLGNNEQFF.

The chain links TRBV4-1 to TRBJ1-6, with TRBD1 matching 8 bases. Germline V gives CDR1 MGHRA, CDR2 YSYEKL. The CDR3 runs to 14 residues. V was clipped by 4 bases and J by 9 bases; unmatched bases: 5. In nucleotides, the CDR3 is TGCGCCAGCAGCCCGGACAGGGCGGGTTCACCCCTCCACTTT. Translated: CASSPDRAGSPLHF.

The V call is TRBV30, the J call TRBJ1-2, with D possibly matching TRBD1 (6 bases). Deletions cut 3 bases from V and 8 bases from J, with 19 bases between. This CDR3 has 14 amino acids. The germline V gene has CDR1 GTSNPN and CDR2 SVGIG (reference sequence). CDR3 sequence: CAWRTPGTPLGYTF. CDR3 bases: TGTGCCTGGAGAACCCCCGGGACACCGCTAGGCTACACCTTC.

The chain carries TRBV6-1 and TRBJ1-2; D is unresolved. Germline lookup yields CDR1 MNHNS and CDR2 SASEGT. This CDR3 spans 15 amino acids. V shed 7 bases and J shed 3 bases, with 18 bases lying between them. CDR3 region: CASMKRLVADYGYTF. The DNA for the CDR3 is TGTGCCAGCATGAAGCGTTTGGTGGCAGACTATGGCTACACCTTC.

The chain couples TRBV14 to TRBJ2-7; D might be TRBD2 (6 bases). This CDR3 has 14 amino acids. CDR1 is SGHDN, CDR2 FVKESK, per germline. V dropped 4 bases and J dropped 7 bases, with 17 bases sitting between them. CDR3 in amino acids: CASSPVIADKEQYF. CDR3 sequence (DNA): TGTGCCAGCAGCCCCGTGATAGCGGACAAAGAGCAGTACTTC.

The chain employs TRBV6-1 and TRBJ2-7; D remains ambiguous. The V gene lost 7 bases and the J gene lost 4 bases, with 17 bases spanning the gap. The CDR3 runs to 14 residues. Germline V CDR1 and CDR2: MNHNS, SASEGT. CDR3 nucleotide sequence: TGTGCCAGCATAGATAACACAAGAAGGTACGAGCAGTACTTC. Amino acid sequence: CASIDNTRRYEQYF.

This clone was counted only a few times. The genes are TRBV25-1 and TRBJ1-4; no definite D call. The length of the CDR3 is 18 residues. The V gene's germline CDR1 is MGHDK and CDR2 SYGVNS. Trimming removed 4 bases at V and 0 bases at J, with 18 bases between. CDR3 bases: TGTGCCAGCAGTGCCCCGCTCGGGGTCGGGGCAACTAATGAAAAACTGTTTTTT. This gives the protein CASSAPLGVGATNEKLFF.

The chain links TRBV30 to TRBJ2-3, with D maybe TRBD2 (5 bases). This CDR3 is 14 amino acids long. V was trimmed by 0 bases and J by 2 bases, leaving 9 bases between them. The germline CDR1 and CDR2 sequences are GTSNPN and SVGIG (reference sequence). DNA for the CDR3: TGTGCCTGGAGTGTATTCGGGAACACAGATACGCAGTATTTT. As protein: CAWSVFGNTDTQYF.

V is TRBV11-3 and J is TRBJ2-5; either TRBD1 or TRBD2 may supply D (5 bases each). Trimming removed 5 bases from V and 3 bases from J, with 16 bases in between. Per the germline V gene, CDR1 is SGHNT and CDR2 is YENEEA. CDR3 size: 15 residues. The CDR3 loop is CASSPGRQPKETQYF. The CDR3, as DNA: TGTGCCAGCAGCCCAGGGAGACAGCCTAAAGAGACCCAGTACTTC.

The J gene is TRBJ2-7, the V gene TRBV7-3, with D possibly matching TRBD1 (6 bases). Germline loops: CDR1 SGHTA, CDR2 FQGTGA. The CDR3 runs to 13 residues. The V gene lost 4 bases and the J gene lost 5 bases, with 12 bases spanning the gap. The CDR3 region is CASSSSYRDEQYF. In DNA, the CDR3 is TGTGCCAGCAGCTCCTCCTACAGGGACGAGCAGTACTTC.

The V call is TRBV7-8, the J call TRBJ2-3, with D perhaps matching TRBD2 (5 bases). The CDR3 totals 13 residues. CDR1 is SGHVS, CDR2 FQNEAQ, per germline. Trimming took off 7 bases at V and 2 bases at J, with 10 bases between the two ends. The CDR3 loop reads CASTSGHTDTQYF. In nucleotides, the CDR3 is TGTGCCAGCACCAGCGGTCACACAGATACGCAGTATTTT.

This chain connects TRBV6-5 to TRBJ1-2; D uncertain. Germline V gene data show CDR1 as MNHEY and CDR2 as SVGAGI. Trimming pared 2 bases from V and 7 bases from J, leaving 5 bases between. This CDR3 has 11 residues. The DNA of the CDR3 is TGTGCCAGCAGTTACAAATTTGGCTACACCTTC. Its translation is CASSYKFGYTF.

This clone was counted a few times. This CDR3 is also generated by other DNA sequences in the sample. V gene TRBV9 combines with J gene TRBJ2-2; 8 bases agree with TRBD1. This CDR3 has 15 amino acids. The trim removed 4 bases at V and 1 base at J, leaving 3 bases unmatched. Germline loops: CDR1 SGDLS, CDR2 YYNGEE. The CDR3 sequence is CASSFGTGNTGELFF. The DNA of the CDR3 is TGTGCCAGCAGCTTTGGGACAGGGAACACCGGGGAGCTGTTTTTT.

The chain uses TRBV5-1 and TRBJ2-1, with D maybe TRBD2 (6 bases). Trimming cost V 0 bases and J 8 bases, with 15 bases left between them. CDR3 size: 15 residues. Germline V gives CDR1 SGHRS, CDR2 YFSETQ. The DNA for the CDR3 is TGCGCCAGCAGCTTGGAGGGTAGCGGACTGGATGAGCAGTTCTTC. Translated, it gives CASSLEGSGLDEQFF.

This clone was counted a single time. The chain recombines TRBV5-1 with TRBJ1-4; D gene unclear. V was shortened by 4 bases and J by 8 bases, with 15 bases between the two germline ends. This CDR3 spans 14 amino acids. CDR1 and CDR2 from the germline V gene are SGHRS and YFSETQ. DNA of the CDR3: TGCGCCAGCAGCCATCAAATCGGACGGGAAAAACTGTTTTTT. Translation: CASSHQIGREKLFF.

The gene calls are TRBV4-1 and TRBJ2-5; D is unclear. This CDR3 spans 15 amino acids. Germline V CDR1 and CDR2: MGHRA, YSYEKL. V was pared by 0 bases and J by 1 base, with 9 bases between. The CDR3 DNA follows: TGCGCCAGCAGCCAAGATCGTGGCAGCCAAGAGACCCAGTACTTC. Protein product: CASSQDRGSQETQYF.

The chain combines TRBV29-1 with TRBJ1-2; no clear D. The germline V and J ends were trimmed by 0 bases and 7 bases, with 9 bases remaining between them. This CDR3 spans 12 amino acids. Germline CDR1 is SQVTM and CDR2 is ANQGSEA. The CDR3, as DNA: TGCAGCGTTGAAGACCCAGCAAGTGGCTACACCTTC. Translating it yields CSVEDPASGYTF.

This clone was counted a few times. The genes are TRBV19 and TRBJ1-6; D may be TRBD1 (6 bases). Per the germline V gene, CDR1 is LNHDA and CDR2 is SQIVND (reference sequence). The CDR3 has 16 residues. The germline V and J ends were trimmed by 1 base and 6 bases, with 13 bases remaining between them. The CDR3 DNA reads TGTGCCAGTAGTATAGTTCCGGGGGCGGTTAATTCACCCCTCCACTTT. Translated, it gives CASSIVPGAVNSPLHF.

The chain links TRBV5-1 to TRBJ2-6; D is unclear. V gave up 0 bases and J gave up 4 bases, with 8 bases separating them. The germline CDR1 and CDR2 sequences are SGHRS and YFSETQ. The CDR3 has 15 amino acids. This chain's CDR3 is CASSLGATGANVLTF. CDR3 sequence (DNA): TGCGCCAGCAGCTTGGGGGCAACCGGGGCCAACGTCCTGACTTTC.

This clone was counted a single time. CDR3 in amino acids: CASRWGTSGVQETQYF. The CDR3, as DNA: TGTGCCAGCAGGTGGGGGACTAGCGGGGTTCAAGAGACCCAGTACTTC. The J gene is TRBJ2-5, the V gene TRBV2; 13 positions agree with TRBD2. The CDR3 runs 16 residues. Germline-derived CDR1 and CDR2 are SNHLY and FYNNEI. V was clipped by 6 bases and J by 2 bases; unmatched bases: 6.